The source of this T cell receptor beta chain is a study of blood T cell repertoires in COVID-19 (dated by TCRdb to 2020 to 2021). For the study in its entirety: The collaborator samples originated in the United States, Italy and Spain and spanned the acute and convalescent phases of COVID-19. The material from the prospective study consisted of cDNA or gDNA derived from T cells, B-cell-depleted T cells, or PBMCs. Subjects who had been exposed to COVID-19, were actively infected with it, or had recovered from it provided the deeply sampled blood TCRbeta repertoires that made up the dataset. The repertoires were released in a freely available public database intended as a resource for research on the immune response to SARS-CoV-2. Samples came from the ongoing ImmuneRACE study (first 160 participants) plus 1,254 subjects from 6 global collaborators. A de-identified subject ID, COVID-19 status, age in years and sex were almost always included in the sample metadata. Where HLA class I and class II types were available, the types were taken from metadata supplied by the sample provider, not from assay-based typing. On the study overall, not on this receptor specifically: The amount of clinical and demographic metadata varied by source and participant and was provided uncurated.

The immunoSEQ Assay, a bias-controlled multiplex PCR, was used to amplify TCRbeta CDR3 regions from genomic DNA. Turning to the authors' computational methods: Within the assay, amplification of reference gene primers was used to estimate how many nucleated cells each sample contained. To quantify the absolute abundance of each unique TCRbeta CDR3 rearrangement, sequence reads were collapsed and filtered. For each sample, productive Simpson clonality was calculated as the square root of Simpson's diversity index across productive rearrangements. The table comes from immuneACCESS by way of TCRdb, which keeps in-frame sequences with V and J called. Part of the clones is missing from these tables; in studies checked, under half for an unresolved V gene and the rest for unknown reasons. V and J calls and clone size are those listed in that table; D and trimming were worked out from the DNA. The sample table shows about 670,000 clones, and approximately 90% are seen once. The ten biggest clones cover over 0.2% of the sample.

V was cut back by 2 bases and J by 5 bases, leaving a gap of 18 bases between them. The CDR3 starts with the cysteine, ends with the phenylalanine, and has 16 residues. The retained sequence is limited to the CDR3, 48 bases, with the frame set at the first base. The collaborating institutions used their own protocols to collect whole blood in K2EDTA tubes. Collaborator samples were shipped for TCRbeta analysis as frozen whole blood, isolated PBMCs, or DNA extracted from either sample type. About this clone: Its antigen is unknown. Base qualities are missing; no much larger clone stands one base away.

The sample was peripheral blood. The V and J genes are TRBV23-1 and TRBJ1-1; matching of 6 bases hints at TRBD1 as the D gene. TRBV23-1 has ORF status, its function being uncertain. The TCR originated in a woman aged 18-29 years with acute or convalescent COVID-19. The DNA sequence reads TGCGCCAGCAGTCAAGGGGCAGGGAGAGGGGGTACTGAAGCTTTCTTT. It specifies CASSQGAGRGGTEAFF.